What follows are 28 T cell receptor beta chains derived from one specimen sequenced in a study of T cell responses to AZD1222 COVID-19 vaccine. Only in-frame clones appear in the TCRdb table, and some are missing; sequencing was by immunoSEQ multiplex PCR. This table holds roughly 100,000 clones, 80% to 90% found once. This specimen consisted of peripheral blood, obtained on day 0 of AZD1222 vaccination. Receptors were obtained from an adult in good health.

This chain links TRBV12-3 or TRBV12-4 with TRBJ1-1, with D unclear. The V end was cut by 5 bases, the J end by 1 base, with 8 bases between. The CDR3 spans 13 residues. CDR3 coding DNA: TGTGCCAGCAGTCGCCGGGGGAACACTGAAGCTTTCTTT. This codes for CASSRRGNTEAFF.

CDR3 amino acids: CASGLAVTDTQYF. In nucleotides, the CDR3 is TGTGCCAGCGGACTAGCGGTTACAGATACGCAGTATTTT. The chain uses TRBV19 and TRBJ2-3, with 10 bases matching TRBD2. CDR1 and CDR2 from the germline V gene are LNHDA and SQIVND (reference sequence). The CDR3 length is 13 residues. V lost 9 bases, J lost 3 bases, and 3 bases stayed unmatched.

Note on this clone: Other DNA sequences in the sample encode the same CDR3. The chain combines TRBV7-2 with TRBJ1-2, with 9 nucleotides matching TRBD1. This CDR3 contains 14 residues. Germline loops: CDR1 SGHTA, CDR2 FQGNSA. J was trimmed by 2 bases and V by 5 bases; bases with no gene match: 3. CDR3 DNA: TGTGCCAGCAGCCCAGGACAGGGGAACTATGGCTACACCTTC. This codes for CASSPGQGNYGYTF.

The chain has TRBV12-3 or TRBV12-4 and TRBJ2-2, with D unclear. The CDR3 has 13 amino acids. The V end was cut by 8 bases, the J end by 6 bases, with 13 bases between. The DNA for the CDR3 is TGTGCCAGCCGAGAATCCTACCCCGGGGAGCTGTTTTTT. It yields the protein CASRESYPGELFF.

This clone has more than one count but fewer than ten. Germline and junction disagree at one end, which may indicate a read error. This chain joins TRBV7-7 and TRBJ2-5, with 8 bases aligning to TRBD1. This CDR3 spans 15 amino acids. Germline CDR1 SSHAT, CDR2 FNYEAQ (reference sequence). Here the CDR3 DNA reads TGTGCTAGCAGCTTAGGGCCAGGGGGCCCAGGGACCCAGTACTTC. Translation: CASSLGPGGPGTQYF.

CDR3 DNA sequence: TGTGCCAGCAGCTTGTATAGCTACGAGCAGTACTTC. Amino acid sequence: CASSLYSYEQYF. V gene TRBV5-6 combines with J gene TRBJ2-7, with D unresolved. This CDR3 comprises 12 residues. The germline CDR1 and CDR2 sequences are SGHDT and YYEEEE. Trimming took 1 base from V and 3 from J, leaving 5 bases between them.

The rearrangement joins TRBV19 to TRBJ2-7, with unresolved D. Germline-derived CDR1 and CDR2 are LNHDA and SQIVND (reference sequence). This CDR3 has 15 residues. Trimming took 2 bases from V and 2 from J, leaving 13 bases between them. The CDR3 protein is CASSISARGPYEQYF. In DNA, the CDR3 is TGTGCCAGTAGTATAAGCGCGCGTGGTCCCTACGAGCAGTACTTC.

CDR3 amino acids: CASSLGQLVRLNTEAFF. The DNA of the CDR3 is TGTGCCAGCAGCCTGGGGCAATTGGTGAGATTGAACACTGAAGCTTTCTTT. J is TRBJ1-1 and V is TRBV7-9; weak D call: TRBD1 (5 bases). The V gene's germline CDR1 is SEHNR and CDR2 FQNEAQ (reference sequence). Trimming left V 5 bases short and J 0 bases short, with 19 bases between. This CDR3 has 17 amino acids.

The V call is TRBV18, the J call TRBJ1-1; no reliable D call. This CDR3 comprises 12 residues. The V gene's germline CDR1 is KGHSH and CDR2 LQKENI. The V and J ends lost 2 bases and 1 base respectively, with 2 bases between them. CDR3 sequence (DNA): TGTGCCAGCTCACCAGGGAACACTGAAGCTTTCTTT. Translated: CASSPGNTEAFF.

This chain connects TRBV3-1 (or the pseudogene TRBV3-2) to TRBJ1-3; possible D gene TRBD1, 6 bases. The CDR3 is made up of 14 amino acids. The V end was cut by 4 bases, the J end by 2 bases, with 9 bases between. In germline, CDR1 is LGHDT, CDR2 YNNKEL (reference sequence). CDR3 protein: CASSLQGTGNTIYF. CDR3 nucleotide sequence: TGTGCCAGCAGCCTGCAGGGGACTGGAAACACCATATATTTT.

The chain employs TRBV6-4 and TRBJ2-7; unclear D gene. The germline CDR1 and CDR2 sequences are MRHNA and SNTAGT. The CDR3 totals 15 residues. Trimming removed 10 bases at V and 7 bases at J, with 26 bases between. CDR3: CATFVHYAELWEQYF. As DNA, the CDR3 is TGTGCCACCTTCGTTCATTATGCAGAATTGTGGGAGCAGTACTTC.

The chain is built from TRBV30 and TRBJ1-2; no clear D. CDR3 length: 13 residues. Germline lookup yields CDR1 GTSNPN and CDR2 SVGIG (reference sequence). The germline V and J ends were trimmed by 1 base and 0 bases, with 6 bases remaining between them. The CDR3 region has the DNA TGTGCCTGGAGTGGGCCAGCTAACTATGGCTACACCTTC. Encoded protein: CAWSGPANYGYTF.

V usage is TRBV27 and J usage is TRBJ1-5, with D possibly matching TRBD1 (5 bases). The CDR3 contains 14 residues. Germline loops: CDR1 MNHEY, CDR2 SMNVEV (reference sequence). Deletions cut 3 bases from V and 7 bases from J, with 13 bases between. The CDR3 region has the DNA TGTGCCAGCAGTTTCGCATCCGGGACCCAGCCCCAGCATTTT. Translating it yields CASSFASGTQPQHF.

The chain has TRBV12-3 or TRBV12-4 and TRBJ1-5; a weak D match, TRBD1 (6 bases). The CDR3 is made up of 13 amino acids. Between the trimmed V and J ends, which lost 3 bases and 7 bases, there was a span of 10 bases. CDR3 coding DNA: TGTGCCAGCAGTTTGGGTGGGGGCCAGCCCCAGCATTTT. Amino acid sequence: CASSLGGGQPQHF.

The CDR3 reads CASRETSGGYNEQFF. CDR3 DNA: TGTGCCAGCAGGGAGACTAGCGGGGGCTACAATGAGCAGTTCTTC. The chain is built from TRBV2 and TRBJ2-1; 12 nucleotides agree with TRBD2. Germline values: CDR1 SNHLY, CDR2 FYNNEI. The CDR3 spans 15 residues. The trim removed 6 bases at V and 3 bases at J, leaving 3 bases unmatched.

The chain couples TRBV6-5 to TRBJ1-6; TRBD1 might be the D (5 bases). The CDR3 loop spans 15 amino acids. Germline CDR1 is MNHEY and CDR2 is SVGAGI. V lost 6 bases and J lost 15, with 24 bases in between. The CDR3 protein is CASRIVGATTSGLHF. DNA of the CDR3: TGTGCCAGCAGAATCGTCGGGGCCACGACTTCGGGCCTCCACTTT.

The chain couples TRBV11-2 to TRBJ1-1; 9 bases are shared with TRBD1. The germline gives CDR1 SGHAT, CDR2 FQNNGV. There are 14 residues in the CDR3. The trim removed 6 bases at V and 5 bases at J, leaving 7 bases unmatched. Here the CDR3 DNA reads TGTGCCAGCAGTTACACAGGGGGCCTTACTGAAGCTTTCTTT. This codes for CASSYTGGLTEAFF.

The chain carries TRBV24-1 and TRBJ2-1, with 8 bases aligning to TRBD2. This CDR3 contains 16 residues. Trimming cost V 5 bases and J 10 bases; bases outside gene matches: 15. Germline V gene lookup returns CDR1 KGHDR and CDR2 SFDVKD. The CDR3 bases are TGTGCCACCAGTGGGCTTAATAGCGGGGTTGTGGAGGAGCAGTTCTTC. It specifies CATSGLNSGVVEEQFF.

This chain connects TRBV9 to TRBJ1-5; no reliable D call. With 3 bases removed from V and 4 bases from J, the gap between germline ends came to 17 bases. Germline V gene lookup returns CDR1 SGDLS and CDR2 YYNGEE. The length of the CDR3 is 16 residues. CDR3 nucleotide sequence: TGTGCCAGCAGCGGTTACTTAGGTTGGCGGAATCAGCCCCAGCATTTT. Residues: CASSGYLGWRNQPQHF.

This chain joins TRBV14 and TRBJ2-5; 13 bases are shared with TRBD2. The J segment lost 3 bases and the V segment lost 1 base, leaving 5 bases of the junction unmatched. There are 17 residues in the CDR3. From germline, CDR1 is SGHDN and CDR2 FVKESK. The chain's CDR3 is CASSQVFGLAGEETQYF. CDR3 coding DNA: TGTGCCAGCAGCCAAGTTTTTGGACTAGCGGGGGAAGAGACCCAGTACTTC.

The CDR3 bases are TGTGCCAGCAGTTACTCGGGTCTTCACTATGGCTACACCTTC. Translated, it gives CASSYSGLHYGYTF. This chain joins TRBV6-2 or TRBV6-3 and TRBJ1-2; D uncertain. V lost 0 bases and J lost 3, with 8 bases in between. CDR1 is MNHEY and CDR2 is SVGEGT in the germline V gene. The CDR3 totals 14 residues.

The rearrangement links TRBV2 to TRBJ1-3, with D perhaps TRBD1 (5 bases). The CDR3 consists of 14 residues. Germline CDR1 reads SNHLY; CDR2 reads FYNNEI. V dropped 5 bases and J dropped 0 bases, with 8 bases sitting between them. The CDR3 DNA follows: TGTGCCAGCAGTCCAGGGAACTCTGGAAACACCATATATTTT. This translates into CASSPGNSGNTIYF.

The rearrangement links TRBV12-3 or TRBV12-4 to TRBJ2-2; D remains unclear. The CDR3 extends over 11 amino acids. V lost 4 bases and J 13 bases, leaving 10 bases between the germline ends. The CDR3 spells CASSSRRGLFF. CDR3 nucleotides: TGTGCCAGCAGTTCACGTCGTGGGCTGTTTTTT.

Only a few counts were recorded for this clone. J is TRBJ1-3 and V is TRBV27; perhaps TRBD1 as D (5 bases). V lost 5 bases and J 9 bases, leaving 23 bases between the germline ends. CDR3 length: 16 amino acids. Germline CDR1 and CDR2: MNHEY and SMNVEV (reference sequence). For the CDR3, the DNA is TGTGCCAGCAGTAGTTATCAGAGGGGCAAAGACGGCACCATATATTTT. As protein: CASSSYQRGKDGTIYF.

This clone occurred once. The V gene is TRBV4-3, the J gene TRBJ2-7; the match to TRBD2 covers 12 bases. The length of the CDR3 is 18 residues. Germline CDR1 and CDR2: LGHNA and YSLEER. After removal of 1 base from V and 1 base from J, the junction contained 8 bases not matched to a gene. The CDR3 reads CASSQVPLAGGHSYEQYF. The CDR3 nucleotides read TGCGCCAGCAGCCAAGTCCCTCTAGCGGGAGGGCATTCCTACGAGCAGTACTTC.

This clone was detected once. The chain employs TRBV5-6 and TRBJ2-7; D perhaps matches TRBD1 (7 bases). Germline V gene sequence: CDR1 SGHDT, CDR2 YYEEEE. V was cut by 2 bases and J by 0 bases, with 12 bases left in between. CDR3 length equals 15 residues. For the CDR3, the DNA is TGTGCCAGCAGCTTAAAGCAGGGGGGCTCCTACGAGCAGTACTTC. This translates into CASSLKQGGSYEQYF.

The chain uses TRBV14 and TRBJ2-2; 7 positions agree with TRBD1. The CDR3 contains 15 residues. Germline V lookup: CDR1 SGHDN, CDR2 FVKESK. V lost 6 bases to trimming and J lost 3 bases; unmatched junction nucleotides: 7. The DNA of the CDR3 is TGTGCCAGCAGAGTGGGACAGAGTTACACCGGGGAGCTGTTTTTT. This translates into CASRVGQSYTGELFF.

In this sample, this clone turned up once. This chain uses TRBV19 with TRBJ2-7, with TRBD2 as a possible D gene (6 bases). The CDR3 contains 14 residues. Germline V gives CDR1 LNHDA, CDR2 SQIVND (reference sequence). Trimming pared 5 bases from V and 0 bases from J, leaving 11 bases between. The CDR3: CASSLRGASYEQYF. DNA of the CDR3: TGTGCCAGTAGTTTGCGCGGGGCCTCCTACGAGCAGTACTTC.